Each of the 9 T cell receptor beta chains below was sequenced from the same sample in a study of blood T cell repertoires in COVID-19. Profiled with immunoSEQ multiplex PCR; TCRdb holds only in-frame clones, not every one. The sample yields some 64,000 clones, about 78% seen once. The material sequenced was peripheral blood. Receptor source: a man at least 80 years old with active or convalescent COVID-19.

The rearrangement uses TRBV9 and TRBJ1-1, with D possibly matching TRBD1 (6 bases). In germline, CDR1 is SGDLS, CDR2 YYNGEE. V was trimmed by 0 bases and J by 11 bases, leaving 14 bases between them. This CDR3 spans 13 amino acids. The chain's CDR3 is CASSVAGGANAFF. The CDR3 DNA reads as TGTGCCAGCAGCGTAGCTGGGGGGGCAAATGCTTTCTTT.

On this clone itself: Germline and junction disagree at one end, which may indicate a read error. The V and J genes are TRBV10-3 and TRBJ2-7, with 12 bases lining up with TRBD1. Germline CDR1 and CDR2: ENHRY and SYGVKD. The CDR3 loop spans 15 amino acids. CDR3 nucleotides: TGTGCCATCAGAGGGACAGGGGGCGCCTCCGACGAGCAGTACTTC. Encoded protein: CAIRGTGGASDEQYF.

This chain joins TRBV4-2 and TRBJ2-1; 8 positions match TRBD2. This CDR3 region has 16 residues. The V gene's germline CDR1 is LGHNA and CDR2 YNFKEQ. The V gene end was trimmed by 1 base and the J gene end by 8 bases; junction bases not matched to a gene: 10. The CDR3 reads CASSQGEAGVRDEQFF. The CDR3 DNA follows: TGTGCCAGCAGCCAAGGGGAAGCGGGAGTTAGGGATGAGCAGTTCTTC.

This sequence joins TRBV18 and TRBJ2-2, with TRBD1 matching over 8 bases. The CDR3 contains 16 residues. V was pared by 6 bases and J by 2 bases, with 8 bases of the junction left unmatched. The V gene's germline CDR1 is KGHSH and CDR2 LQKENI. The CDR3 region is CASSTDRGKNTGELFF. CDR3 bases: TGTGCCAGCTCGACCGACAGGGGAAAAAACACCGGGGAGCTGTTTTTT.

V usage is TRBV27 and J usage is TRBJ2-7, with TRBD1 matching 9 bases. The CDR3 is 13 residues long. Trimming took 6 bases from V and 2 from J; bases not matched to a gene: 2. Per the germline V gene, CDR1 is MNHEY and CDR2 is SMNVEV (reference sequence). This CDR3 reads CASSGTGTYEQYF. The CDR3 coding sequence is TGTGCCAGCAGCGGGACAGGGACCTACGAGCAGTACTTC.

The chain recombines TRBV3-1 (or the pseudogene TRBV3-2) with TRBJ1-1, with 8 bases aligning to TRBD1. Germline CDR1 and CDR2: LGHDT and YNNKEL (reference sequence). This CDR3 has 13 amino acids. V gave up 2 bases and J gave up 5 bases; unmatched junction bases: 1. The CDR3: CASSQNRGTEAFF. CDR3 DNA sequence: TGTGCCAGCAGCCAAAACAGGGGGACTGAAGCTTTCTTT.

The chain employs TRBV7-9 and TRBJ1-3; 7 bases align to TRBD1. The CDR3 has 14 amino acids. Per the germline V gene, CDR1 is SEHNR and CDR2 is FQNEAQ (reference sequence). The V segment lost 6 bases and the J segment 1 base; nucleotides outside the gene matches: 3. Here the CDR3 DNA reads TGTGCCAGCAGACGACAGGGATCTGGAAACACCATATATTTT. Protein: CASRRQGSGNTIYF.

This clone was found once. The chain recombines TRBV28 with TRBJ2-1, with D perhaps matching TRBD2 (5 bases). The ends were cut back, 6 bases at V and 8 bases at J, with 11 bases in the middle. The CDR3 runs 12 residues. Per germline, CDR1 MDHEN and CDR2 SYDVKM. The CDR3 DNA is TGTGCCAGCAGAGGACTTAGGCATGAGCAGTTCTTC. It specifies CASRGLRHEQFF. The full variable domain, its missing parts supplied by reference TRBV28 and TRBJ2-1, is DVKVTQSSRYLVKRTGEKVFLECVQDMDHENMFWYRQDPGLGLRLIYFSYDVKMKEKGDIPEGYSVSREKKERFSLILESASTNQTSMYLCASRGLRHEQFFGPGTRLTVL.

CDR3 in DNA: TGTGCCAGCAGCCTTCATGATCTGGGAGTAAACAATGAGCAGTTCTTC. It specifies CASSLHDLGVNNEQFF. The V call is TRBV7-8, the J call TRBJ2-1, with D possibly being TRBD2 (5 bases). Germline CDR1 SGHVS, CDR2 FQNEAQ. V gave up 5 bases and J gave up 5 bases, with 19 bases separating them. The CDR3 spans 16 residues.